Below are 21 T cell receptor beta chains sequenced from a single sample in a study of T cell repertoires in cytomegalovirus infection. TCRdb fed the reads into MiXCR, producing one record per CDR3 protein. The table shows 300,000 to 400,000 distinct CDR3 sequences, with approximately 9.5% occurring only once. Sequencing input: PBMCs. Receptors originate from a human donor in good health (CMV status not recorded). Some clones in this sample may be carry-over from other donors' samples.

The chain is built from TRBV28 and TRBJ2-1; 13 nucleotides line up with TRBD2. From germline, CDR1 is MDHEN and CDR2 SYDVKM. V was pared by 2 bases and J by 8 bases, with 9 bases of the junction left unmatched. The CDR3 length is 17 residues. The CDR3 loop reads CASSLLGGTSGNYEQFF. For the CDR3, the DNA is TGTGCCAGCAGTTTACTGGGGGGGACTAGCGGGAACTATGAGCAGTTCTTC.

J is TRBJ1-1 and V is TRBV25-1; 8 nucleotides align to TRBD1. The CDR3 sequence is 16 residues long. The germline V gene has CDR1 MGHDK and CDR2 SYGVNS. J gave up 2 bases and V 2 bases, and 7 bases lay outside the gene matches. In nucleotides, the CDR3 is TGTGCCAGCAGTGAAAGGGGGGACAGGCTAAACACTGAAGCTTTCTTT. This gives the protein CASSERGDRLNTEAFF.

As for this clonotype: One end of the junction is discordant with germline, which a read error may explain. The chain recombines TRBV4-1 with TRBJ2-7; a weak D match, TRBD1 (7 bases). The CDR3 covers 16 residues. Germline lookup yields CDR1 MGHRA and CDR2 YSYEKL. DNA for the CDR3: TGTGCCAGCAGGGACGCAGGGGGGTCCAGCTCCTACGAGCAGTACTTC. Residues: CASRDAGGSSSYEQYF.

This clonotype showed up just a few times. The chain couples TRBV15 to TRBJ1-3; D not resolved. The CDR3 extends over 17 amino acids. Trimming shortened V by 0 bases and J by 0 bases, and 12 bases separated the two germline ends. The germline CDR1 and CDR2 sequences are LNHNV and YYDKDF (reference sequence). CDR3 bases: TGTGCCACCAGCAGAGATATTTTTTTGGGCTCTGGAAACACCATATATTTT. Its translation is CATSRDIFLGSGNTIYF.

This clonotype was recorded a few times. CDR3 in amino acids: CASSPTSGGNTDTQYF. The CDR3 bases are TGTGCCAGCAGTCCTACTAGCGGGGGCAACACAGATACGCAGTATTTT. This chain joins TRBV6-6 and TRBJ2-3; 11 bases agree with TRBD2. The germline V gene encodes CDR1 MNHNY and CDR2 SVGAGI (reference sequence). Germline trimming cut 5 bases from V and 2 bases from J; bases unmatched to any gene: 6. The CDR3 extends over 16 amino acids.

The chain has TRBV12-5 and TRBJ1-2, with 7 bases lining up with TRBD1. The CDR3 is made up of 16 amino acids. CDR1 and CDR2 (germline): LGHNT, FRNRAP. V lost 6 bases and J lost 3; bases outside the gene matches: 13. The CDR3: CASGYPPQQGYYGYTF. The CDR3 nucleotides are TGTGCTAGTGGCTATCCCCCTCAACAGGGGTACTATGGCTACACCTTC.

A few counts support this clonotype. The chain recombines TRBV12-3 or TRBV12-4 with TRBJ2-2; weak D call: TRBD2 (5 bases). The CDR3 is 15 residues long. The V end was cut by 3 bases, the J end by 4 bases, with 12 bases between. The CDR3 here is CASSLNGRGTGELFF. The DNA for the CDR3 is TGTGCCAGCAGTTTGAACGGCCGGGGCACCGGGGAGCTGTTTTTT.

In its sample, this clonotype was seen many times. J is TRBJ2-1 and V is TRBV9; D may match TRBD1 or TRBD2 (5 bases each). The V gene lost 4 bases and the J gene lost 5 bases, with 10 bases spanning the gap. The V gene's germline CDR1 is SGDLS and CDR2 YYNGEE. The CDR3 runs 13 residues. The CDR3 loop reads CASSPGRDNEQFF. DNA for the CDR3: TGTGCCAGCAGCCCGGGACGGGACAATGAGCAGTTCTTC.

At least ten counts were recorded for this clonotype. The genes are TRBV6-5 and TRBJ1-1; D gene ambiguous. The CDR3 is made up of 13 amino acids. Per the germline V gene, CDR1 is MNHEY and CDR2 is SVGAGI. V was pared by 0 bases and J by 3 bases, with 5 bases between. The CDR3 loop reads CASSYSKYTEAFF. The CDR3 DNA reads as TGTGCCAGCAGTTACTCGAAGTACACTGAAGCTTTCTTT.

The chain has TRBV4-2 and TRBJ1-5; no definite D call. The germline CDR1 and CDR2 sequences are LGHNA and YNFKEQ. There are 16 residues in the CDR3. Trimming pared 0 bases from V and 1 base from J, leaving 10 bases between. DNA of the CDR3: TGTGCCAGCAGCCAAGATACATCTTACAGCAATCAGCCCCAGCATTTT. This encodes CASSQDTSYSNQPQHF.

This clonotype was observed a few times. The V and J genes are TRBV29-1 and TRBJ1-1; 7 positions agree with TRBD1. The CDR3 totals 12 residues. V was pared by 5 bases and J by 4 bases, with 4 bases of the junction left unmatched. Germline lookup yields CDR1 SQVTM and CDR2 ANQGSEA. The CDR3 DNA follows: TGCAGCGTTAAACAGGGGCTCACTGAAGCTTTCTTT. It translates to CSVKQGLTEAFF.

The rearrangement uses TRBV6-8 and TRBJ1-3, with TRBD1 as a possible D gene (6 bases). The germline CDR1 and CDR2 sequences are MNHGY and SAAAGT. CDR3 length equals 16 residues. With 2 bases removed from V and 2 bases from J, the gap between germline ends came to 13 bases. The CDR3 is CASSYQQQGAGNTIYF. CDR3 DNA: TGTGCCAGCAGTTACCAACAACAGGGAGCTGGAAACACCATATATTTT.

This clonotype came up many times. The chain uses TRBV7-2 and TRBJ2-3; no reliable D call. V lost 0 bases and J lost 1, with 8 bases in between. The germline CDR1 and CDR2 sequences are SGHTA and FQGNSA. The CDR3 covers 15 residues. CDR3 in DNA: TGTGCCAGCAGCTTAGCTATCCCTCGCACAGATACGCAGTATTTT. Its translation: CASSLAIPRTDTQYF.

This clonotype has at least ten counts. The chain is built from TRBV7-6 and TRBJ2-2, with D perhaps TRBD1 (7 bases). Germline CDR1 reads SGHVS; CDR2 reads FNYEAQ. V gave up 7 bases and J gave up 5 bases, with 20 bases separating them. This CDR3 has 16 residues. CDR3 sequence reads: CASTQGGDVWTGELFF. The CDR3 coding sequence is TGTGCCAGCACTCAGGGGGGAGATGTATGGACCGGGGAGCTGTTTTTT.

This clonotype was detected a few times. The chain links TRBV6-5 to TRBJ1-5; 9 bases line up with TRBD1. CDR1 is MNHEY, CDR2 SVGAGI, per germline. This CDR3 is built from 15 residues. The V segment lost 6 bases and the J segment 1 base; nucleotides outside the gene matches: 4. DNA of the CDR3: TGTGCCAGCAGGAGGGGGACAGGGAGCAATCAGCCCCAGCATTTT. This encodes CASRRGTGSNQPQHF.

This clonotype was seen many times. This CDR3 is CASSLTVLHSGNTIYF. The CDR3 DNA reads TGTGCCAGCAGTTTAACAGTCCTTCACTCTGGAAACACCATATATTTT. The chain joins TRBV28 to TRBJ1-3; no definite D call. Germline V lookup: CDR1 MDHEN, CDR2 SYDVKM. Deletions cut 2 bases from V and 0 bases from J, with 11 bases between. This CDR3 has 16 residues.

This clonotype has ten or more counts. J is TRBJ1-5 and V is TRBV20-1; 7 nucleotides match TRBD1. The germline V gene encodes CDR1 DFQATT and CDR2 SNEGSKA (reference sequence). CDR3 length: 13 residues. J was trimmed by 9 bases and V by 5 bases; bases with no gene match: 10. The CDR3 DNA is TGCAGTGCTTCACCGACAGGGAACGGGCCCCAGCATTTT. Residues: CSASPTGNGPQHF.

This clonotype has just a few counts. CDR3 residues: CASSSDPAGGDWYGNTIYF. For the CDR3, the DNA is TGTGCCAGCAGTTCCGATCCCGCAGGGGGCGATTGGTATGGAAACACCATATATTTT. The chain combines TRBV7-6 with TRBJ1-3, with 8 bases aligning to TRBD1. This CDR3 has 19 residues. V gave up 6 bases and J gave up 3 bases; unmatched junction bases: 19. Germline CDR1 is SGHVS and CDR2 is FNYEAQ.

This clonotype was recorded many times. This chain uses TRBV4-2 with TRBJ2-6, with 12 bases aligning to TRBD1. The germline CDR1 and CDR2 sequences are LGHNA and YNFKEQ. Trimming took 5 bases from V and 3 from J; bases not matched to a gene: 17. This CDR3 has 21 amino acids. This CDR3 reads CASSERPGTGGLLGGANVLTF. CDR3 in DNA: TGTGCCAGCAGCGAACGACCCGGGACAGGGGGCCTCTTAGGTGGGGCCAACGTCCTGACTTTC.

The rearrangement links TRBV20-1 to TRBJ2-7; 11 bases fit TRBD2. Trimming cost V 1 base and J 3 bases; bases outside gene matches: 5. The germline V gene encodes CDR1 DFQATT and CDR2 SNEGSKA (reference sequence). The CDR3 sequence is 15 residues long. CDR3 amino acids: CSARVPLAGDYEQYF. The CDR3 nucleotides read TGCAGTGCTAGAGTCCCACTAGCGGGGGACTACGAGCAGTACTTC.

About this clonotype itself: At one boundary the junction diverges from the germline segment, which might be a read error. The chain carries TRBV5-3 and TRBJ2-1; 10 bases are shared with TRBD2. Being an ORF, TRBV5-3 has a function that is uncertain. This CDR3 is 17 amino acids long. The CDR3 reads CASSLAILAGEGNEQFF. The DNA of the CDR3 is TGTGCCAGCAGCTTGGCAATCCTAGCGGGAGAAGGAAACGAGCAGTTCTTC.